Listed below are T cell receptor beta chains from one sample, sequenced in a study of glioma-infiltrating T cells after dendritic cell vaccination. Here immunoSEQ multiplex PCR was the method, and the copy in TCRdb shows in-frame clones only, minus some. The profile shows 70,000 to 100,000 clones, roughly four fifths of them singletons. The sequenced sample was blood, obtained after dendritic cell vaccination. These receptors came from a human donor with glioblastoma. Both conserved end residues are part of each CDR3. Fields, in order: D gene, J gene, clone size, V gene, CDR3 DNA, CDR3 protein. The D gene is left open where the match is weak. The size entry is marked missing in some rows and otherwise reads once, few, many or a size class.

NA TRBJ1-6 NA TRBV19 TGTGCCAGTAGTATAGCTGGAGATTCACCCCTCCACTTT CASSIAGDSPLHF
TRBD1 TRBJ1-2 NA TRBV29-1 TGCAGCGTTCCCCCAGGGGGCGCTTATGGCTACACCTTC CSVPPGGAYGYTF
NA TRBJ2-2 NA TRBV12-5 TGTGCTAGTGCCGGAGGGGTCCCCGGGGAGCTGTTTTTT CASAGGVPGELFF
NA TRBJ1-1 few TRBV15 TGTGCCACCAGCAGGAACTTACAGTCATTCGCTGAAGCTTTCTTT CATSRNLQSFAEAFF
NA TRBJ2-3 NA TRBV19 TGTGCCAGTAGTCCGACACCTGAGTGGAGCACAGATACGCAGTATTTT CASSPTPEWSTDTQYF
TRBD1 TRBJ2-7 NA TRBV28 TGTGCCAGCAGTCGGGACAGGGGCTACGAGCAGTACTTC CASSRDRGYEQYF
NA TRBJ1-2 NA TRBV19 TGTGCCAGTAGCGAACCGGGTACCTATGGCTACACCTTC CASSEPGTYGYTF
NA TRBJ1-4 NA TRBV29-1 TGCAGCGTCCTTTCGGGGGGCGAAAAACTGTTTTTT CSVLSGGEKLFF
NA TRBJ1-1 few TRBV18 TGTGCCAGCTCACCGTACCGACAGGTCATGAACACTGAAGCTTTCTTT CASSPYRQVMNTEAFF
NA TRBJ2-2 NA TRBV5-1 TGCGCCAGCAGCTTGGACGGCTCTGTATCGGGGGACACCGGGGAGCTGTTTTTT CASSLDGSVSGDTGELFF
NA TRBJ1-1 NA TRBV6-6 TGTGCCAGCAGTTTTACGACAGGTTCGAACACTGAAGCTTTCTTT CASSFTTGSNTEAFF
TRBD1 TRBJ2-7 NA TRBV11-2 TGTGCCAGCAGCGGAGACAGGGTACAGTACGAGCAGTACTTC CASSGDRVQYEQYF
TRBD2 TRBJ2-3 few TRBV9 TGTGCCAGCAGCGTAGGGCGGGGGGCGGGCACAGATACGCAGTATTTT CASSVGRGAGTDTQYF
TRBD1 TRBJ2-1 NA TRBV6-6 TGTGCCAGTCTGATTGACAGGGATTCCTACAATGAGCAGTTCTTC CASLIDRDSYNEQFF
TRBD1 TRBJ1-3 NA TRBV9 TGTGCCAGCAGCTGGGACAGCTCTGGAAACACCATATATTTT CASSWDSSGNTIYF
NA TRBJ1-4 NA TRBV5-4 TGTGCCAGCAGCCCGGACAGTTCCACTAATGAAAAACTGTTTTTT CASSPDSSTNEKLFF
NA TRBJ1-2 NA TRBV19 TGTGCCAGTAGTAGCAACAGATATGGCTACACCTTC CASSSNRYGYTF
TRBD2 TRBJ2-4 NA TRBV4-2 TGTGCCAGCAGCCCCGCAGGCGGGACTAGCGGGGGGGCTGGAGTGGACATTCAGTACTTC CASSPAGGTSGGAGVDIQYF
NA TRBJ1-2 NA TRBV5-4 TGTGCCAGCAGCCTCCTGGACAGTGACTTGGGCTACACCTTC CASSLLDSDLGYTF
TRBD2 TRBJ2-3 NA TRBV11-3 TGTGCCAGCAGCTTCGGGGGGGCCGGGAGCACAGATACGCAGTATTTT CASSFGGAGSTDTQYF
NA TRBJ1-2 NA TRBV12-5 TGTGCTAGTGGTTTGGAGGAGAGAAGCGGCTACACCTTC CASGLEERSGYTF
NA TRBJ1-1 NA TRBV9 TGTGCCAGCAGCGTTCGACAGTTTGAAGCTTTCTTT CASSVRQFEAFF
TRBD1 TRBJ2-2 once TRBV7-2 TGTGCCAGCCGCCGGGACAGGGACACCGGGGAGCTGTTTTTT CASRRDRDTGELFF
NA TRBJ2-7 NA TRBV7-2 TGTGCCAGCAGCTTAGGGCTGGCGGGGGCTTCCTACGAGCAGTACTTC CASSLGLAGASYEQYF
TRBD2 TRBJ2-5 NA TRBV5-5 TGTGCCAGCAGCGAGACTAGCGGGAACCAAGAGACCCAGTACTTC CASSETSGNQETQYF
TRBD1 TRBJ2-3 NA TRBV14 TGTGCCAGCAGCCAAGGGGGGACAGGGAGAAACACAGATACGCAGTATTTT CASSQGGTGRNTDTQYF
NA TRBJ1-2 NA TRBV2 TGTGCCAGCAGTGGCATGGGACTTAACTATGGCTACACCTTC CASSGMGLNYGYTF
NA TRBJ1-1 NA TRBV18 TGTGCCAGCTCACCCCAGGACAACATGAACACTGAAGCTTTCTTT CASSPQDNMNTEAFF
TRBD2 TRBJ2-7 NA TRBV7-9 TGTGCCAGCAGCTCAGTAGGACTAGCGGACCTGGGCGAGCAGTACTTC CASSSVGLADLGEQYF
TRBD1 TRBJ1-2 NA TRBV5-6 TGTGCCAGCAGCGGGACAGGGTACGGCTACACCTTC CASSGTGYGYTF
TRBD1 TRBJ1-6 NA TRBV7-9 TGTGCCAGCAGCTTATCCAGATCCGACAGGGGAGGTTCACCCCTCCACTTT CASSLSRSDRGGSPLHF
NA TRBJ2-5 NA TRBV29-1 TGCAGCGTTGGTCGTCCCCAAGAGACCCAGTACTTC CSVGRPQETQYF
NA TRBJ2-3 NA TRBV4-1 TGCGCCAGCAGCCAAGATGAGGTCACAGGGTCTCGGGCAGATACGCAGTATTTT CASSQDEVTGSRADTQYF
NA TRBJ1-6 NA TRBV19 TGTGCCAGTAGTGACTTCACAAACTCCTATAATTCACCCCTCCACTTT CASSDFTNSYNSPLHF
NA TRBJ2-1 NA TRBV29-1 TGCAGCGTGACGGAGAGTAGTAGCTCCTACAATGAGCAGTTCTTC CSVTESSSSYNEQFF
TRBD1 TRBJ2-7 NA TRBV6-5 TGTGCCAGCAGTCCCTCGACAGGGACAAAATACGAGCAGTACTTC CASSPSTGTKYEQYF
TRBD1 TRBJ2-7 NA TRBV7-6 TGTGCCAGCAGCTTTGGGACAGGGGGGGTCTACGAGCAGTACTTC CASSFGTGGVYEQYF
NA TRBJ2-7 NA TRBV11-2 TGTGCCAGCAGCTTTCCAGGCGGGGGCCACTCCTACGAGCAGTACTTC CASSFPGGGHSYEQYF
TRBD1 TRBJ2-5 NA TRBV9 TGTGCCAGCAGCCCAAACCCAGGGGGCAAAGGAGAGACCCAGTACTTC CASSPNPGGKGETQYF